One sample yielded the 25 T cell receptor beta chains listed below, sequenced in a study of cytomegalovirus exposure and HLA in healthy donors. With 60 Vbeta and 13 Jbeta primers, the PCR was carried out. The protocol was immunoSEQ multiplex PCR, while the TCRdb copy is restricted to in-frame clones and leaves out a portion. The table includes some 160,000 clones, 76% detected once. The sequenced sample consisted of PBMCs. The receptors were gathered from a woman aged 40 to 49 in good health and CMV-seronegative.

This rearrangement joins TRBV28 to TRBJ1-4; 8 nucleotides agree with TRBD1. Unmatched junction bases numbered 9, after V lost 5 bases and J lost 7 bases. In germline, CDR1 is MDHEN, CDR2 SYDVKM. This CDR3 is built from 15 residues. The CDR3, as DNA: TGTGCCAGCAGTGAATGGGGCAGGGGGCTTGAAAAACTGTTTTTT. This translates into CASSEWGRGLEKLFF.

The rearrangement links TRBV11-1 to TRBJ1-1; TRBD1 might be the D (5 bases). Germline V gene data show CDR1 as SGHAT and CDR2 as FQDESV (reference sequence). This CDR3 region has 14 residues. Trimming shortened V by 3 bases and J by 0 bases, and 8 bases separated the two germline ends. The CDR3 DNA follows: TGTGCCAGCAGCTTCAGGGATATGAACACTGAAGCTTTCTTT. This translates into CASSFRDMNTEAFF.

The rearrangement links TRBV7-6 to TRBJ2-3, with D unresolved. The CDR3 sequence is 16 residues long. Germline V gene data show CDR1 as SGHVS and CDR2 as FNYEAQ. V was cut by 5 bases and J by 0 bases, with 15 bases left in between. The CDR3, as DNA: TGTGCCAGCAGCCCTCGGGTTGTTACTAGCACAGATACGCAGTATTTT. It codes for CASSPRVVTSTDTQYF.

This clone was counted only a few times. This sequence joins TRBV4-1 and TRBJ2-7, with D unresolved. The CDR3 extends over 14 amino acids. Germline CDR1 and CDR2: MGHRA and YSYEKL. The V and J ends lost 1 base and 1 base respectively, with 8 bases between them. The CDR3 nucleotides are TGCGCCAGCAGCCAAGGAGTACCTTCCTACGAGCAGTACTTC. Amino acids: CASSQGVPSYEQYF.

The rearrangement links TRBV10-3 to TRBJ2-7, with 7 bases fitting TRBD2. V shed 4 bases, J shed 0 bases, and the junction held 6 bases outside the gene matches. The length of the CDR3 is 15 residues. CDR1 ENHRY and CDR2 SYGVKD come from the germline V gene. Here the CDR3 reads CAISVSTSVSYEQYF. In DNA, the CDR3 is TGTGCCATCAGTGTCTCCACTAGCGTCTCCTACGAGCAGTACTTC.

DNA of the CDR3: TGTGCCTGGAAGGGACAGGATCAAGAGACCCAGTACTTC. This gives the protein CAWKGQDQETQYF. The V call is TRBV30, the J call TRBJ2-5, with TRBD1 matching 8 bases. This CDR3 has 13 amino acids. J was trimmed by 2 bases and V by 4 bases; bases with no gene match: 3. CDR1 is GTSNPN and CDR2 is SVGIG in the germline V gene (reference sequence). Complete variable domain (other parts from reference TRBV30 and TRBJ2-5): SQTIHQWPATLVQPVGSPLSLECTVEGTSNPNLYWYRQAAGRGLQLLFYSVGIGQISSEVPQNLSASRPQDRQFILSSKKLLLSDSGFYLCAWKGQDQETQYFGPGTRLLVL.

This clone was seen only once. The chain carries TRBV6-1 and TRBJ2-5, with a weak D call TRBD2 (7 bases). The V and J ends lost 0 bases and 6 bases respectively, with 11 bases between them. Germline CDR1 reads MNHNS; CDR2 reads SASEGT. The CDR3 is made up of 14 amino acids. In DNA form, the CDR3 reads TGTGCCAGCAGTGAAGCGCCGGGGGGCAAGACCCAGTACTTC. This codes for CASSEAPGGKTQYF.

This chain joins TRBV5-1 and TRBJ2-7; TRBD2 aligns across 9 bases. With V trimmed by 4 bases and J by 6 bases, 11 bases remained unmatched. Germline-derived CDR1 and CDR2 are SGHRS and YFSETQ. CDR3 length equals 15 residues. CDR3 nucleotide sequence: TGCGCCAGCAGCCGTAGCGGGAGATTAGGACTCGAGCAGTACTTC. Amino acid sequence: CASSRSGRLGLEQYF.

This sequence joins TRBV14 and TRBJ1-2; D uncertain. Trimming stripped 3 bases from V and 6 bases from J, with 8 bases between. Germline CDR1 is SGHDN and CDR2 is FVKESK. The CDR3 is 12 amino acids. The CDR3 DNA reads TGTGCCAGCAGCCATTTGGCGGATGGCTACACCTTC. Residues: CASSHLADGYTF.

This chain connects TRBV19 to TRBJ1-2, with a possible D match to TRBD1 (6 bases). Germline CDR1 LNHDA, CDR2 SQIVND (reference sequence). V dropped 8 bases and J dropped 2 bases, with 9 bases sitting between them. The CDR3 totals 12 residues. The CDR3 spells CASEDRNYGYTF. The CDR3 DNA sequence: TGTGCCAGTGAGGACAGAAACTATGGCTACACCTTC.

A note on this clone: Within the sample, other DNA sequences also encode this same CDR3. V and J are TRBV19 and TRBJ1-1; D gene uncertain. The CDR3 sequence is 13 residues long. CDR1 is LNHDA, CDR2 SQIVND, per germline (reference sequence). Trimming took 1 base from V and 0 from J, leaving 3 bases between them. The CDR3: CASSIAVNTEAFF. CDR3 sequence (DNA): TGTGCCAGTAGTATAGCAGTGAACACTGAAGCTTTCTTT.

The V and J genes are TRBV25-1 and TRBJ2-7, with 11 bases that match TRBD1. Germline loops: CDR1 MGHDK, CDR2 SYGVNS. The CDR3 covers 13 residues. V shed 6 bases and J 2 bases; nucleotides not matched to a gene: 0. CDR3 residues: CASRGQGAYEQYF. In DNA, the CDR3 is TGTGCCAGCAGGGGACAGGGGGCCTACGAGCAGTACTTC.

The table lists this clone with a few counts. Written as DNA, the CDR3 is TGTGCCAGCAGCGTCCGACCCACAGGGCGGAACACTGAAGCTTTCTTT. Translation gives CASSVRPTGRNTEAFF. The rearrangement uses TRBV5-6 and TRBJ1-1; TRBD1 might be the D (6 bases). The germline V gene has CDR1 SGHDT and CDR2 YYEEEE. The CDR3 is made up of 16 amino acids. V was trimmed by 4 bases and J by 1 base, leaving 17 bases between them.

The chain recombines TRBV4-1 with TRBJ1-5; 10 nucleotides line up with TRBD1. The CDR3 loop spans 16 amino acids. The germline V gene has CDR1 MGHRA and CDR2 YSYEKL. V trimming: 2 bases; J trimming: 6 bases; junction bases outside the gene matches: 7. CDR3 bases: TGCGCCAGCAGCCAACCGGGGACAGGGGAAAGTCAGCCCCAGCATTTT. It specifies CASSQPGTGESQPQHF.

The chain carries TRBV11-1 and TRBJ1-3, with 8 bases that match TRBD1. V shed 3 bases, J shed 0 bases, and the junction held 4 bases outside the gene matches. Germline loops: CDR1 SGHAT, CDR2 FQDESV (reference sequence). The CDR3 spans 16 residues. This chain's CDR3 is CASSFGTGGSGNTIYF. DNA of the CDR3: TGTGCCAGCAGCTTCGGAACAGGGGGCTCTGGAAACACCATATATTTT.

The chain couples TRBV5-4 to TRBJ2-7, with D possibly being TRBD2 (6 bases). V lost 4 bases and J 5 bases, leaving 22 bases between the germline ends. The CDR3 length is 16 residues. Germline CDR1 is SGHNT and CDR2 is YYREEE (reference sequence). The CDR3 nucleotides read TGTGCCAGCAGCCTCACCGGGGGTTGGGAGTCTAACGAGCAGTACTTC. Its translation: CASSLTGGWESNEQYF.

This chain connects TRBV13 to TRBJ1-1; no clear D gene. The germline V and J ends were trimmed by 4 bases and 3 bases, with 15 bases remaining between them. Looked up from germline, CDR1 is PRHDT and CDR2 is FYEKMQ (reference sequence). This CDR3 has 15 amino acids. CDR3 bases: TGTGCCAGCAGCTCTATTAGGTCGGGAGACACTGAAGCTTTCTTT. It codes for CASSSIRSGDTEAFF.

This clone was seen only a few times. The chain uses TRBV19 and TRBJ1-4, with 7 bases identical to TRBD1. Germline lookup yields CDR1 LNHDA and CDR2 SQIVND (reference sequence). This CDR3 is 14 amino acids long. The V gene end was trimmed by 6 bases and the J gene end by 3 bases; junction bases not matched to a gene: 4. DNA for the CDR3: TGTGCCAGTAGACCGACAGGGTCTAATGAAAAACTGTTTTTT. Encoded protein: CASRPTGSNEKLFF.

This CDR3 reads CASSYSRAFFGYEQYF. CDR3 nucleotide sequence: TGTGCCAGCAGTTACTCGAGGGCATTCTTCGGTTACGAGCAGTACTTC. The rearrangement uses TRBV6-5 and TRBJ2-7, with D maybe TRBD2 (5 bases). The CDR3 loop spans 16 amino acids. Germline CDR1 is MNHEY and CDR2 is SVGAGI. Trimming removed 0 bases at V and 4 bases at J, with 16 bases between.

The gene calls are TRBV5-5 and TRBJ2-7; no clear D gene. CDR1 and CDR2 (germline): SGHKS, YYEKEE (reference sequence). The CDR3 is 14 amino acids. Trimming left V 5 bases short and J 3 bases short, with 15 bases between. This chain's CDR3 is CASSPGSVLYEQYF. The CDR3 nucleotides are TGTGCCAGCAGTCCCGGCAGCGTCCTCTACGAGCAGTACTTC.

This sequence joins TRBV2 and TRBJ2-2; 12 bases are a match to TRBD2. From germline, CDR1 is SNHLY and CDR2 FYNNEI. Losses at the gene ends were 6 bases for V and 2 bases for J; bases not matched to a gene: 10. The CDR3 has 18 residues. DNA for the CDR3: TGTGCCAGCAGGGGCCCGACTAGCGGGGGAACTAACACCGGGGAGCTGTTTTTT. It specifies CASRGPTSGGTNTGELFF.

The chain couples TRBV27 to TRBJ1-1; 8 bases map to TRBD1. This CDR3 region has 17 residues. The J segment lost 5 bases and the V segment lost 4 bases, leaving 15 bases of the junction unmatched. Looked up from germline, CDR1 is MNHEY and CDR2 is SMNVEV (reference sequence). The CDR3 protein is CASSSLNPPQGGTEAFF. In DNA, the CDR3 is TGTGCCAGCAGTTCCCTCAACCCACCACAGGGGGGTACTGAAGCTTTCTTT.

This chain links TRBV5-1 with TRBJ2-2; D call uncertain. The germline CDR1 and CDR2 sequences are SGHRS and YFSETQ. Between the trimmed V and J ends, which lost 6 bases and 4 bases, there was a span of 16 bases. This CDR3 contains 15 residues. This chain's CDR3 is CASNSGLQATGELFF. The CDR3 coding sequence is TGCGCCAGCAATTCAGGCCTTCAAGCCACCGGGGAGCTGTTTTTT. Together with reference TRBV5-1 and TRBJ2-2, the CDR3 gives the full variable domain: KAGVTQTPRYLIKTRGQQVTLSCSPISGHRSVSWYQQTPGQGLQFLFEYFSETQRNKGNFPGRFSGRQFSNSRSEMNVSTLELGDSALYLCASNSGLQATGELFFGEGSRLTVL.

The CDR3 DNA sequence: TGTGCCAGCAGTCTTATCAGACAGGGACATGGAAACACCATATATTTT. It is translated as CASSLIRQGHGNTIYF. The chain couples TRBV2 to TRBJ1-3; TRBD1 matches at 7 bases. V lost 5 bases and J lost 3; bases outside the gene matches: 10. CDR1 is SNHLY, CDR2 FYNNEI, per germline. The CDR3 sequence is 16 residues long.

The chain recombines TRBV2 with TRBJ2-7; TRBD2 matches at 14 bases. The CDR3 has 14 amino acids. CDR1 and CDR2 from the germline V gene are SNHLY and FYNNEI. The ends lost 6 bases at V and 6 bases at J; junction bases unmatched: 4. CDR3 nucleotide sequence: TGTGCCAGCAGGTTGGGACTAGCGGGAGTCGAGCAGTACTTC. Translated: CASRLGLAGVEQYF.